This T cell receptor beta chain was recorded in a study of human thymus T cells. Whole-study results and caveats: In unrelated individuals, thymic repertoires overlapped highly, according to related research. Biased V and J segment usage appeared in thymus and peripheral blood.

Data came from immunoSEQ multiplex PCR; TCRdb stores just in-frame clones and leaves some out. The sample consists of some 78,000 clones, around 96% of them appearing once. It was from resections taken during corrective heart surgery that the thymus tissue came. Donors were healthy Finnish babies undergoing corrective operations for congenital heart defects. Germline trimming cut 7 bases from V and 3 bases from J; bases unmatched to any gene: 13. Germline CDR1 and CDR2: LNHDA and SQIVND (reference sequence). CDR3 length: 16 residues. For this clone: What it binds is unknown.

The chain couples TRBV19 to TRBJ1-1; 8 bases line up with TRBD1. This receptor was obtained from a boy in the first two years of life with a congenital heart defect but otherwise immunologically healthy. Source material: thymus tissue. The CDR3 region has the DNA TGTGCCAGTAATTCTTCGGCTGACAGGGGTTACACTGAAGCTTTCTTT. Its translation is CASNSSADRGYTEAFF.